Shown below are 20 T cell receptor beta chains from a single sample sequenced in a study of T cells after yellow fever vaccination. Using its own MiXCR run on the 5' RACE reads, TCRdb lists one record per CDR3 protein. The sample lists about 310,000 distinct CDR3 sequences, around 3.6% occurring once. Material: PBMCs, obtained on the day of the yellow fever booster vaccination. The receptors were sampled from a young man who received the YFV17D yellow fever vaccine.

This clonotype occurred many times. The DNA for the CDR3 is TGTGCCAGCAGTCCCCGGACTAGCTACGAGCAGTACTTC. It encodes CASSPRTSYEQYF. V and J are TRBV2 and TRBJ2-7, with 7 bases fitting TRBD2. Germline values: CDR1 SNHLY, CDR2 FYNNEI. The junction had 4 bases not matched to a gene; V was cut back by 5 bases and J by 3 bases. The CDR3 loop spans 13 amino acids.

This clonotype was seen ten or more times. The CDR3 is CSARENRYGYTF. CDR3 nucleotide sequence: TGCAGTGCTAGAGAGAACCGTTATGGCTACACCTTC. V usage is TRBV20-1 and J usage is TRBJ1-2; no clear D. Trimming took 0 bases from V and 5 from J, leaving 7 bases between them. Germline CDR1 reads DFQATT; CDR2 reads SNEGSKA (reference sequence). This CDR3 has 12 residues.

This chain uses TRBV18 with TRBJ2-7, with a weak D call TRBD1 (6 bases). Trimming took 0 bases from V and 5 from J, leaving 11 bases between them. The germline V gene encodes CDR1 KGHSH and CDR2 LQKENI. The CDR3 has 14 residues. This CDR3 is CASSPPPQGNEQYF. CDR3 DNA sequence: TGTGCCAGCTCACCACCGCCTCAGGGGAACGAGCAGTACTTC.

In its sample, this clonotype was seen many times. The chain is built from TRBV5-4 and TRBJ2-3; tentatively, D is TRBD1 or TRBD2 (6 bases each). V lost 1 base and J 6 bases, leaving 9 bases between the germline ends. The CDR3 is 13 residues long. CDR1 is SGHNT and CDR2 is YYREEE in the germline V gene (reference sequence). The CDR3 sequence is CASSLWRGDTQYF. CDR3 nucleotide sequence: TGTGCCAGCAGCTTGTGGAGGGGGGATACGCAGTATTTT. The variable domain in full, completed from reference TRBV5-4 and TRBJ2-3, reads ETGVTQSPTHLIKTRGQQVTLRCSSQSGHNTVSWYQQALGQGPQFIFQYYREEENGRGNFPPRFSGLQFPNYSSELNVNALELDDSALYLCASSLWRGDTQYFGPGTRLTVL.

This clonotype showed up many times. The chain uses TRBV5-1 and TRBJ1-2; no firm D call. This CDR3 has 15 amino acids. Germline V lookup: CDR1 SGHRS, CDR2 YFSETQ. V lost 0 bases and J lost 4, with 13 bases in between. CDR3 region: CASSLDQDGFYGYTF. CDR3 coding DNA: TGCGCCAGCAGCTTGGATCAAGACGGATTCTATGGCTACACCTTC.

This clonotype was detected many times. The CDR3 DNA sequence: TGTGCCAGCAGCCGACAGGCTGATGGCTACACCTTC. Encoded protein: CASSRQADGYTF. The gene calls are TRBV3-1 and TRBJ1-2; tentative D call: TRBD1 (6 bases). The CDR3 length is 12 residues. Looked up from germline, CDR1 is LGHDT and CDR2 is YNNKEL (reference sequence). With 4 bases removed from V and 6 bases from J, the gap between germline ends came to 9 bases. Looking up the rest from reference TRBV3-1 and TRBJ1-2 gives the full variable domain: DTAVSQTPKYLVTQMGNDKSIKCEQNLGHDTMYWYKQDSKKFLKIMFSYNNKELIINETVPNRFSPKSPDKAHLNLHINSLELGDSAVYFCASSRQADGYTFGSGTRLTVV.

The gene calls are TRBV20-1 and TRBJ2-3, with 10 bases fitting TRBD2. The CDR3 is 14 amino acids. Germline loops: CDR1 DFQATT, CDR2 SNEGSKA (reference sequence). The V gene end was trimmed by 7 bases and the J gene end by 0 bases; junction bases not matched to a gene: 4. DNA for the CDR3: TGCAGTGTGTTGACTAGCGGGAGCACAGATACGCAGTATTTT. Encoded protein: CSVLTSGSTDTQYF.

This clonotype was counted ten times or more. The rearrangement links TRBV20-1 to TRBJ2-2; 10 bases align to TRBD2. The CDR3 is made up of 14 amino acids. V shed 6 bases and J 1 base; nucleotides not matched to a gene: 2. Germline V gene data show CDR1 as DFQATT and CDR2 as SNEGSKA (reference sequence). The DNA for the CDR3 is TGCAGTGCAATAGCGGGGGGGAACACCGGGGAGCTGTTTTTT. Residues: CSAIAGGNTGELFF.

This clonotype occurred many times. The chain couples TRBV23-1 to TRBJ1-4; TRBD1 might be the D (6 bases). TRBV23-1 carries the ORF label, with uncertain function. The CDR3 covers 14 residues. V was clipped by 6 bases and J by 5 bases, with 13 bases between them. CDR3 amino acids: CASRRDIGNEKLFF. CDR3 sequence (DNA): TGCGCCAGCAGACGGGACATCGGGAATGAAAAACTGTTTTTT.

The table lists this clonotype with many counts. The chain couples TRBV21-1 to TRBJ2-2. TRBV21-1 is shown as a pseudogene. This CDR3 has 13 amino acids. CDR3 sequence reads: CASSLQYTGELFF. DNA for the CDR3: TGTGCCAGCAGTCTTCAGTATACCGGGGAGCTGTTTTTT.

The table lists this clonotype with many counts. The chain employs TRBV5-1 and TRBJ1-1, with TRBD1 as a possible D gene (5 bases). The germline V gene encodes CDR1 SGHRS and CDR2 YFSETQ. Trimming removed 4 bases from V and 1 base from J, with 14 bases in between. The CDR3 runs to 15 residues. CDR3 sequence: CASSPAFGGNTEAFF. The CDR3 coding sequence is TGCGCCAGCAGCCCCGCCTTTGGGGGGAACACTGAAGCTTTCTTT.

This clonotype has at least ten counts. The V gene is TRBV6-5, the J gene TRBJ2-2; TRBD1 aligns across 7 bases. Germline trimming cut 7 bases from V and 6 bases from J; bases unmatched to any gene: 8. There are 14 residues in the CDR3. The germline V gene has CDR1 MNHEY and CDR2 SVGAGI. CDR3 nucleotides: TGTGCCAGCATTCCCCTTAGGGGGCCCGGGGAGCTGTTTTTT. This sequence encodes CASIPLRGPGELFF.

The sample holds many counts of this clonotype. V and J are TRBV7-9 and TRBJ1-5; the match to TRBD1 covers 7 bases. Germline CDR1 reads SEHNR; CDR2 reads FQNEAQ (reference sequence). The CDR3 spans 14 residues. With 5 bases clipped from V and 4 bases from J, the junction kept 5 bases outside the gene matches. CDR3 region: CASSTQDRNQPQHF. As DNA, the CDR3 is TGTGCCAGCAGCACTCAGGACAGGAATCAGCCCCAGCATTTT.

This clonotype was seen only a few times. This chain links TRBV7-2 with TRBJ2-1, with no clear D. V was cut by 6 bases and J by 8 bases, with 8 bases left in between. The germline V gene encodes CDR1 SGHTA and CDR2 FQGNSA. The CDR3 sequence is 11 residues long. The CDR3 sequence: CASRVGYEQFF. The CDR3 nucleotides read TGTGCCAGCAGGGTCGGCTATGAGCAGTTCTTC.

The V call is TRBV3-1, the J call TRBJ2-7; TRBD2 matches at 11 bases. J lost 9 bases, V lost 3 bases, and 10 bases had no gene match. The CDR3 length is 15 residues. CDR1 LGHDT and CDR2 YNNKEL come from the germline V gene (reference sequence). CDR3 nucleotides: TGTGCCAGCAGCCACAGTAGCGGGGGGGCCTCCGGGCAGTACTTC. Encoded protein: CASSHSSGGASGQYF.

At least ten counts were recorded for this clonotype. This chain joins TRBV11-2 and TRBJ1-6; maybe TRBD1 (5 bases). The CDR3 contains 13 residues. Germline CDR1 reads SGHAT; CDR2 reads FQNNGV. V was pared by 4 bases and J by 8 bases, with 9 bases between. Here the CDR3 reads CASSYTGDSPLHF. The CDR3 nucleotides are TGTGCCAGCAGCTACACGGGGGATTCACCCCTCCACTTT. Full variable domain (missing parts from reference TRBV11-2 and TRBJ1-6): EAGVAQSPRYKIIEKRQSVAFWCNPISGHATLYWYQQILGQGPKLLIQFQNNGVVDDSQLPKDRFSAERLKGVDSTLKIQPAKLEDSAVYLCASSYTGDSPLHFGNGTRLTVT.

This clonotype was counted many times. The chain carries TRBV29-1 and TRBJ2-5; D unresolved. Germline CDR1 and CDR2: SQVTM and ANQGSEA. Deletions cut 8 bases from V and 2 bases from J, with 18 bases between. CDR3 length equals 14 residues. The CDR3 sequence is CSSRLTPRQETQYF. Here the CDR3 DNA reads TGCAGCTCCCGTCTGACACCCAGACAAGAGACCCAGTACTTC.

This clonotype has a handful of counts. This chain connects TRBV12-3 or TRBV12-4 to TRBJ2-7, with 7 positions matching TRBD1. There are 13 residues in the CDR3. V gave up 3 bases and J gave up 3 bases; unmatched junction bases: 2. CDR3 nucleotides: TGTGCCAGCAGTTTGGGACAGATCTACGAGCAGTACTTC. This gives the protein CASSLGQIYEQYF.

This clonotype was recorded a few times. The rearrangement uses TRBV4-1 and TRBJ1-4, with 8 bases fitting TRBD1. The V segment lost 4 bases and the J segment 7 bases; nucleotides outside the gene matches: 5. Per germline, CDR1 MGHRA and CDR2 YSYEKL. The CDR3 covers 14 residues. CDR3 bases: TGCGCCAGCAGCCTTGGACAGGGTACTGAAAAACTGTTTTTT. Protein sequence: CASSLGQGTEKLFF.

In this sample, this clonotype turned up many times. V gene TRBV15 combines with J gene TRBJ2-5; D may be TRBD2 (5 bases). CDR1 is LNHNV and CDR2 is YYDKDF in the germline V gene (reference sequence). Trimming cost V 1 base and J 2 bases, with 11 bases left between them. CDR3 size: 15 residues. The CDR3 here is CATSRGSGRQETQYF. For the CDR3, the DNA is TGTGCCACCAGCAGAGGGTCGGGGAGACAAGAGACCCAGTACTTC.